Listed below are T cell receptor beta chains from one sample, sequenced in a study of T cell responses to AZD1222 COVID-19 vaccine. Sequencing was performed with immunoSEQ multiplex PCR; in TCRdb, only in-frame clones are kept and a portion is missing. The sample has about 180,000 clones; about nine tenths are singletons. Sequences were derived from peripheral blood, sampled 28 days after the second AZD1222 dose. These TCRs come from an adult who received the AZD1222 COVID-19 vaccine. The CDR3 runs from the conserved cysteine through the conserved F or W. The order of the fields is J gene, clone size, V gene, CDR3 protein. Clone sizes are given selectively: once, few, many, or a class where the clone is expanded.

J: TRBJ2-7; size: once; V: TRBV28; CDR3: CASSLPGQGAEQYF
J: TRBJ2-7; size: NA; V: TRBV4-2; CDR3: CASSQDTRTSGSHEQYF
J: TRBJ2-3; size: NA; V: TRBV10-3; CDR3: CAIVGQKQGTDTQYF
J: TRBJ2-7; size: NA; V: TRBV9; CDR3: CASSRGHEAYEQYF
J: TRBJ2-7; size: NA; V: TRBV7-8; CDR3: CASSLNSQGNRNEQYF
J: TRBJ1-1; size: NA; V: TRBV4-3; CDR3: CASSQDLGGGTRTTEAFF
J: TRBJ1-2; size: NA; V: TRBV12-5; CDR3: CASGLVPGNYGYTF
J: TRBJ2-1; size: NA; V: TRBV20-1; CDR3: CSASHNEQFF
J: TRBJ2-3; size: once; V: TRBV7-2; CDR3: CASSATSGTPGDTQYF
J: TRBJ2-5; size: NA; V: TRBV29-1; CDR3: CSVESAPGGETQYF
J: TRBJ2-5; size: NA; V: TRBV5-6; CDR3: CASSTDRGLKTQYF
J: TRBJ2-7; size: NA; V: TRBV19; CDR3: CASTLRGNSYEQYF
J: TRBJ1-1; size: NA; V: TRBV30; CDR3: CAWSGNWGPNTEAFF
J: TRBJ2-3; size: NA; V: TRBV28; CDR3: CASSSGTSGRALTDTQYF
J: TRBJ1-1; size: few; V: TRBV7-8; CDR3: CASSLGRRKAEAFF
J: TRBJ1-2; size: NA; V: TRBV14; CDR3: CASSQDSGGDYGYTF
J: TRBJ2-7; size: NA; V: TRBV28; CDR3: CASSFVNGYYEQYF
J: TRBJ2-1; size: NA; V: TRBV27; CDR3: CASRAGQGAYNEQFF
J: TRBJ2-7; size: NA; V: TRBV6-2/TRBV6-3; CDR3: CASSYKTATYEQYF
J: TRBJ2-1; size: NA; V: TRBV7-3; CDR3: CASSLRGRLAGVGANEQFF
J: TRBJ2-1; size: NA; V: TRBV12-3/TRBV12-4; CDR3: CASSFKHHNEQFF
J: TRBJ1-4; size: NA; V: TRBV7-9; CDR3: CASSRTGGAGEKLFF
J: TRBJ2-3; size: NA; V: TRBV4-2; CDR3: CASSQPPGGQYF
J: TRBJ2-7; size: once; V: TRBV7-2; CDR3: CASSAGTGETYEQYF
J: TRBJ2-3; size: NA; V: TRBV6-2/TRBV6-3; CDR3: CASSYSPQQYF